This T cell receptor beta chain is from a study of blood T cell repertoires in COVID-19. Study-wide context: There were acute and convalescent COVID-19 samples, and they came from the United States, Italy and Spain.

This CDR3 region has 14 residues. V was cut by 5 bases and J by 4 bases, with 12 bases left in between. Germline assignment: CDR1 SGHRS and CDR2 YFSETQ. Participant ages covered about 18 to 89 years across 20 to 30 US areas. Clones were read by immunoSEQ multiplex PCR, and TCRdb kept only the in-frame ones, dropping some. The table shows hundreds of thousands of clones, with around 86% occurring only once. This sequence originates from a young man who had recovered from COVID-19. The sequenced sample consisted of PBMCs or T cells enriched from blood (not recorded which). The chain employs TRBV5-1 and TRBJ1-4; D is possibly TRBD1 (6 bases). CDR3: CASRQQGNNEKLFF. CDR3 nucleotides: TGCGCCAGCAGACAACAGGGAAATAATGAAAAACTGTTTTTT.